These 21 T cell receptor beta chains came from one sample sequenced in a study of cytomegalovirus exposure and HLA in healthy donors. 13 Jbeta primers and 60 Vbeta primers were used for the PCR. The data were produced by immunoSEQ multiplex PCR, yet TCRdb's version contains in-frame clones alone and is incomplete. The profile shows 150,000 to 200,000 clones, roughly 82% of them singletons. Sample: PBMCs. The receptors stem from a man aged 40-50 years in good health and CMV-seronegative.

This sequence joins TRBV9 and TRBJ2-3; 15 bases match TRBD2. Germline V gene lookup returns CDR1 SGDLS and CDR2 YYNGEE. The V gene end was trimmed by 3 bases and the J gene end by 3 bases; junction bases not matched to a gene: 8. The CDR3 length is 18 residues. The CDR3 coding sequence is TGTGCCAGCAGCGCCCGGACTAGCGGGGGGGCCAGGACAGATACGCAGTATTTT. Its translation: CASSARTSGGARTDTQYF.

The CDR3 sequence is CAWSVGLAPGNEQFF. CDR3 nucleotide sequence: TGTGCCTGGAGTGTAGGGCTAGCGCCCGGAAATGAGCAGTTCTTC. The chain uses TRBV30 and TRBJ2-1, with D possibly being TRBD2 (6 bases). Looked up from germline, CDR1 is GTSNPN and CDR2 is SVGIG (reference sequence). Trimming pared 0 bases from V and 7 bases from J, leaving 16 bases between. The CDR3 is 15 amino acids. The full variable domain, its missing parts supplied by reference TRBV30 and TRBJ2-1, is SQTIHQWPATLVQPVGSPLSLECTVEGTSNPNLYWYRQAAGRGLQLLFYSVGIGQISSEVPQNLSASRPQDRQFILSSKKLLLSDSGFYLCAWSVGLAPGNEQFFGPGTRLTVL.

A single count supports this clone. CDR3 DNA: TGTGCCAGCAGCTTGGAACAGGGGGTCTACGAGCAGTACTTC. It encodes CASSLEQGVYEQYF. V gene TRBV5-8 combines with J gene TRBJ2-7; 8 bases map to TRBD1. V gave up 0 bases and J gave up 3 bases; unmatched junction bases: 2. The CDR3 spans 14 residues. Germline CDR1 and CDR2: SGHTS and YDEGEE. The variable domain in full, completed from reference TRBV5-8 and TRBJ2-7, reads EAGVTQSPTHLIKTRGQQATLRCSPISGHTSVYWYQQALGLGLQFLLWYDEGEERNRGNFPPRFSGRQFPNYSSELNVNALELEDSALYLCASSLEQGVYEQYFGPGTRLTVT.

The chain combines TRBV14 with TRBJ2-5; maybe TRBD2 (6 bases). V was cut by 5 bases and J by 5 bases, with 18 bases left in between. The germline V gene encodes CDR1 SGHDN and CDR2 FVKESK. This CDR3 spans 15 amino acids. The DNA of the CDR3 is TGTGCCAGCAGCTATTCTCCTAGCGCCGGGGAGACCCAGTACTTC. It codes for CASSYSPSAGETQYF.

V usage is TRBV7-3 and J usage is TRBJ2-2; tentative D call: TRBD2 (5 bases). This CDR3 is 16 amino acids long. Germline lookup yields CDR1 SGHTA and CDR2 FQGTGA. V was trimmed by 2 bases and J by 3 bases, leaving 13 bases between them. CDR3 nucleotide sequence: TGTGCCAGCAGCTTACAGAGGAGCGGTCACACCGGGGAGCTGTTTTTT. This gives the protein CASSLQRSGHTGELFF.

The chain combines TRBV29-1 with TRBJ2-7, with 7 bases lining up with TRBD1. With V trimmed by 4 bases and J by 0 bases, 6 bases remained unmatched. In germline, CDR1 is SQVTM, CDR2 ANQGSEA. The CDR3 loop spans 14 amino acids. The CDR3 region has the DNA TGCAGCGTTGGGGACAGTCGAATCTCCTACGAGCAGTACTTC. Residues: CSVGDSRISYEQYF.

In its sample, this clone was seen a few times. CDR3 protein: CASSRGTATYGAFF. In DNA, the CDR3 is TGTGCCAGCAGCCGCGGGACAGCCACTTATGGAGCTTTCTTT. The V and J genes are TRBV9 and TRBJ1-1; 7 bases match TRBD1. The CDR3 runs to 14 residues. V lost 4 bases, J lost 10 bases, and 13 bases stayed unmatched. The germline CDR1 and CDR2 sequences are SGDLS and YYNGEE.

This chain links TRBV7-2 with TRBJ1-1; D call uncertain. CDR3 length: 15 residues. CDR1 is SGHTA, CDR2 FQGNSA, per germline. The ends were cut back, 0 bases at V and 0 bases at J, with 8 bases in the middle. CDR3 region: CASSLARHLNTEAFF. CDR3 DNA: TGTGCCAGCAGCTTAGCGAGGCACCTGAACACTGAAGCTTTCTTT.

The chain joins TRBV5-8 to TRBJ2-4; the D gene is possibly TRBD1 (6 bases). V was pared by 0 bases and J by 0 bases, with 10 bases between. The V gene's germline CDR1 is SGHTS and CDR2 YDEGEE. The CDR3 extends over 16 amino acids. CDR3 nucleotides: TGTGCCAGCAGCTTGGACAGGGTGGGAGCCAAAAACATTCAGTACTTC. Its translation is CASSLDRVGAKNIQYF.

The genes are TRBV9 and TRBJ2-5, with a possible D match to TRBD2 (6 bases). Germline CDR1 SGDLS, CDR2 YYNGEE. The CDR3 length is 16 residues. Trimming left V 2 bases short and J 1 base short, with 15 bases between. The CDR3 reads CASSVGGIDSQETQYF. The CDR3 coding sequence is TGTGCCAGCAGCGTGGGCGGGATAGATAGCCAAGAGACCCAGTACTTC.

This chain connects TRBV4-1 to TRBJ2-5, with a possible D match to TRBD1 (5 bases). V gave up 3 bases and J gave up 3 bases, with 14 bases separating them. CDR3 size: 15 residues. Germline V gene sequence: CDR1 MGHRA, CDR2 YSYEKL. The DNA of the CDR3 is TGCGCCAGCAGCCAGAAGACGCCAGGGAAAGAGACCCAGTACTTC. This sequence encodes CASSQKTPGKETQYF.

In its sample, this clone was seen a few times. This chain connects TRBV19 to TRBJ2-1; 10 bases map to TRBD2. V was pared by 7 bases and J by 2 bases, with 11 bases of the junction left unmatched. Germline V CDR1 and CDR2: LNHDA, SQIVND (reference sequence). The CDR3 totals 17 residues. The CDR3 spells CASTPRASGGTYNEQFF. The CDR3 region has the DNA TGTGCCAGTACCCCGCGGGCTAGCGGGGGAACCTACAATGAGCAGTTCTTC.

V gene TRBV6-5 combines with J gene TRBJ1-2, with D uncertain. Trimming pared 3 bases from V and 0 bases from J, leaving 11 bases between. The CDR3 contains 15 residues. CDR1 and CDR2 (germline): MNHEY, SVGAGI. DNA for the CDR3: TGTGCCAGCAGTTATCGAGGAGGAGCTAACTATGGCTACACCTTC. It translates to CASSYRGGANYGYTF.

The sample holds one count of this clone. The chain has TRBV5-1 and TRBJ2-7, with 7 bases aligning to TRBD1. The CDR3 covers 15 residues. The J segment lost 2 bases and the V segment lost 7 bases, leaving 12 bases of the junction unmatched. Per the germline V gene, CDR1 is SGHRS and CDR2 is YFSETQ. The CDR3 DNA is TGCGCCAGCCAGAGTGCCGGGACAGACACCTACGAGCAGTACTTC. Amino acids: CASQSAGTDTYEQYF.

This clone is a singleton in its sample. This chain's CDR3 is CASSPRGTGGGRTEAFF. DNA of the CDR3: TGTGCCAGCTCACCAAGAGGGACAGGGGGCGGAAGAACTGAAGCTTTCTTT. This chain links TRBV18 with TRBJ1-1; 12 bases are a match to TRBD1. V was pared by 2 bases and J by 5 bases, with 9 bases of the junction left unmatched. CDR1 is KGHSH and CDR2 is LQKENI in the germline V gene. The CDR3 is 17 amino acids.

CDR3 sequence (DNA): TGTGCCAGCAGCTTGGAGTTTTGGACAGCGAACACCGGGGAGCTGTTTTTT. This codes for CASSLEFWTANTGELFF. The rearrangement uses TRBV5-8 and TRBJ2-2, with D possibly being TRBD1 (6 bases). There are 17 residues in the CDR3. V dropped 0 bases and J dropped 0 bases, with 12 bases sitting between them. The germline gives CDR1 SGHTS, CDR2 YDEGEE.

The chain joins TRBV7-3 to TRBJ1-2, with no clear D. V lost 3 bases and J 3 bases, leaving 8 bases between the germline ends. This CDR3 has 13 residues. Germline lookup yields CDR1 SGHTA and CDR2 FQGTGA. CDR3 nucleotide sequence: TGTGCCAGCAGCTTTGACAACCACTATGGCTACACCTTC. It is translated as CASSFDNHYGYTF.

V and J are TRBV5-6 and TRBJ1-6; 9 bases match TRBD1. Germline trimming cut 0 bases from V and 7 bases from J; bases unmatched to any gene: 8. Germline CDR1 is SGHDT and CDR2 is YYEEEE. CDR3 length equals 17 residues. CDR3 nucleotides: TGTGCCAGCAGCTTGGATTCTGGGACAGGGATAAATTCACCCCTCCACTTT. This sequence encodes CASSLDSGTGINSPLHF.

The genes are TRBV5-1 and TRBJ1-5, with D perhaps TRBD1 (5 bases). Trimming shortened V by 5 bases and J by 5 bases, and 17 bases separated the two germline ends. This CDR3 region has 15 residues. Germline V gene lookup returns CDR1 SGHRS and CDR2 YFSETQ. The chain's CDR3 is CASSRDGSWDQPQHF. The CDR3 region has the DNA TGCGCCAGCAGTCGGGACGGGAGTTGGGATCAGCCCCAGCATTTT.

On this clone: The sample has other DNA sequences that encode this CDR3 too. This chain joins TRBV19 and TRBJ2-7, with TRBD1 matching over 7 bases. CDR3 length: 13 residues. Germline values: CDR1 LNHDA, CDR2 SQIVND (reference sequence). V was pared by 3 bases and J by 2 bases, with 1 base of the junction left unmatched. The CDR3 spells CASSIQGAYEQYF. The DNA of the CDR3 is TGTGCCAGTAGTATCCAGGGGGCCTACGAGCAGTACTTC. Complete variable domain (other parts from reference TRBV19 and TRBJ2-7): DGGITQSPKYLFRKEGQNVTLSCEQNLNHDAMYWYRQDPGQGLRLIYYSQIVNDFQKGDIAEGYSVSREKKESFPLTVTSAQKNPTAFYLCASSIQGAYEQYFGPGTRLTVT.

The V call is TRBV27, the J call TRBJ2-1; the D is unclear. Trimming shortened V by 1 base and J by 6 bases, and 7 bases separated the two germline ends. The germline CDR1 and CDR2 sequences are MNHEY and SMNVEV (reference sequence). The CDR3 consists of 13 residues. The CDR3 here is CASSLFYSNEQFF. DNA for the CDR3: TGTGCCAGCAGTTTATTTTACAGCAATGAGCAGTTCTTC.